This section outlines one TCR beta chain sequence together with its context. There is no known antigen for this receptor. No much larger clone exists at a distance of one base, and base qualities are not known. The sample originates from a study of PD-L1 blockade in urothelial cancer (dated 2017 in TCRdb). At the level of the whole study: Therapy was started in 2014 for all patients, and atezolizumab 1,200 mg was administered intravenously every 3 weeks. About nine tenths of the roughly 30 patients were males with bladder-origin urothelial cancer, and about 65% of the 29 reported a prior smoking history. Pretreatment blood TCR-seq was available for under 35 patients, at least one posttreatment blood collection was obtained for some 24 patients, and tumor TCR-seq was available for some 24 patients. In the same patients, whole exome sequencing and RNA sequencing of pretreatment tumors were performed in addition to TCR sequencing. An exploratory multi-omic analysis was conducted of the somatic, immune and clinical correlates of response to PD-L1 blockade with atezolizumab in urothelial cancer. Durable clinical benefit was defined as progression-free survival longer than 6 months, and TCR features were also tested against progression-free and overall survival. Eight to ten patients achieved durable clinical benefit and approximately 20 did not. Pretreatment tumor samples and matched peripheral blood, collected serially before and after atezolizumab treatment, underwent TCR sequencing. Blood samples gave a median of roughly 150,000 T cells and tens of thousands of unique TCRs, with a median clonality of roughly 0.081. Blood samples were analyzed 3 weeks after the start of treatment (second dose) and 6 weeks after the start of treatment. Patients had an ECOG performance status of 0 or 1 and had received between 0 and 3 prior chemotherapy regimens.

Overall results and qualifications from the work: Among patients with durable benefit, tumor-associated TCR clones showed greater expansion in peripheral blood 3 weeks after treatment started (n ≈ 23, p = 0.022). A pretreatment peripheral blood TCR clonality below the median was linked to improved progression-free and overall survival. Because of the small sample size (n ≈ 27) and the many exploratory analyses performed, the results are intended to be regarded as hypothesis-generating.

The CDR3 numbers 12 residues from cysteine through phenylalanine. The read is trimmed to its CDR3 DNA, 36 bases read in frame from base 1. Cut back by 5 bases and 4 bases, the V and J ends lie 8 bases apart. The germline V gene (reference sequence) gives CDR1 as SEHNR and CDR2 as FQNEAQ. Synthetic TCR analog templates were spiked into each PCR so that absolute template abundance could be estimated from read counts. Using the immunoSEQ assay, TCRbeta CDR3 regions were amplified from genomic DNA with bias-controlled V and J gene primers. Sequencing of rearranged TCRbeta segments was performed at approximately 20X coverage. The study's processing was this. Sequencing errors were corrected by clustering, and CDR3s were annotated against IMGT so that V, D and J genes could be assigned. Out-of-frame and stop-codon sequences were excluded, and only productive TCRbeta rearrangements were used in downstream analyses. Clonality was computed as one minus Shannon entropy normalized by the log of the number of unique productive sequences. Clones differing between time points or between blood and tumor were identified using Fisher's exact test with Benjamini-Hochberg correction, with an adjusted p below 0.01 applied as the threshold. TCRdb mirrors the immuneACCESS table, restricted to in-frame sequences. Some clones are absent from its copies; in checked studies, under half trace to an unresolved V gene, and the reason for the others is unknown. Clonal size and the V and J genes are those of that table, whereas D and trimming came from the DNA. This sample gives some 57,000 clones in total; roughly 84% of them show up just once. In total, the top ten clones hold 1% to 1.5% of the sample.

The sample's time point, from its label and the paper: pretreatment peripheral blood. A cohort of approximately 31 patients with locally advanced or metastatic urothelial carcinoma, treated at Memorial Sloan Kettering on a trial protocol, was included. Peripheral blood mononuclear cells were collected pretreatment and during treatment, at between 1 and 8 total time points per patient. The Qiagen DNeasy Blood extraction kit was used to purify genomic DNA from total PBMCs and tumor samples. PBMCs were collected pretreatment and during treatment and were isolated and stored as previously described. The clonotype originates from a man aged 50 or older with urothelial cancer. This sample comprised PBMCs, obtained around atezolizumab (anti-PD-L1) treatment. The chain joins TRBV7-9 to TRBJ1-2, with TRBD1 tentatively as D gene (6 bases match). The DNA sequence is TGTGCCAGCAGCGGGGGCAGCTATGGCTACACCTTC. Protein translation: CASSGGSYGYTF.